Below, one T cell receptor (beta chain) is given with its context. The table came from immunoSEQ multiplex PCR; TCRdb's copy has only in-frame clones and leaves some out. The table has 150,000 to 200,000 clones, more than 90% seen once. This sample was included in a study of control samples from healthy donors and cancer patients. The TCR comes from a man aged 25 to 40 in good health. Material for sequencing was blood.

CDR3 protein: CASSLERSGINYGYTF. Written as DNA, the CDR3 is TGCGCCAGCAGCTTGGAAAGGTCGGGGATAAACTATGGCTACACCTTC. V and J are TRBV5-1 and TRBJ1-2; no definite D call. CDR1 and CDR2 (germline): SGHRS, YFSETQ. The length of the CDR3 is 16 residues. The ends were cut back, 0 bases at V and 2 bases at J, with 14 bases in the middle.